This T cell receptor (beta chain) was profiled in a study of beta chain features in type 1 diabetes. Study observations and caveats: Sampled from patients, naive, central memory and Treg TCRB repertoires appeared more similar than those sampled from healthy donors. Type 1 diabetes patients showed a moderate but significant shortening of TCRB CDR3s in all four CD4+ subsets.

A remark on this clone: Antigen: not known.

Expressed TCRB transcripts were sequenced after all isolated RNA was converted to cDNA. Using immunoSEQ multiplex PCR, the repertoire was profiled, and TCRdb retains in-frame clones only, with some absent. The sample carries about 120,000 clones, 16% recorded once. Sequencing was done on a sample of central memory CD4+ T cells from blood. The clonotype originates from a man aged 25-40 years with type 1 diabetes.

Written as DNA, the CDR3 is TGTGCCAGCTCACCAGGACAGGGGCGGAATGAGCAGTTCTTC. This encodes CASSPGQGRNEQFF. The rearrangement joins TRBV18 to TRBJ2-1; TRBD1 matches at 9 bases. Germline trimming cut 2 bases from V and 7 bases from J; bases unmatched to any gene: 3. The CDR3 spans 14 residues. From germline, CDR1 is KGHSH and CDR2 LQKENI. Filled out from reference TRBV18 and TRBJ2-1, the complete variable domain reads NAGVMQNPRHLVRRRGQEARLRCSPMKGHSHVYWYRQLPEEGLKFMVYLQKENIIDESGMPKERFSAEFPKEGPSILRIQQVVRGDSAAYFCASSPGQGRNEQFFGPGTRLTVL.